This record concerns one TCR beta chain sequence. Its cognate antigen is unknown. TCRdb processed the RT-PCR reads anew with MiXCR; each CDR3 protein has one entry. The repertoire has roughly 170,000 distinct CDR3 sequences, nearly 9.5% of them found once; the top ten carry roughly a tenth. These data originate in a study of response to subunit inactivated influenza vaccine. Trimming left V 0 bases short and J 7 bases short, with 7 bases between. The germline CDR1 and CDR2 sequences are SGHDN and FVKESK. The CDR3 contains 13 residues. Study results and limitations: Few additional T cells are recruited per seasonal influenza vaccination, authors suggested.

The sample was non-naive T cells sorted from PBMCs, taken on the day of vaccination. The rearrangement joins TRBV14 to TRBJ2-1, with unresolved D. This receptor was taken from a man aged 50-59 years who received an inactivated influenza vaccine. CDR3 amino acids: CASSQDRANEQFF. In DNA, the CDR3 is TGTGCCAGCAGCCAAGACCGGGCAAATGAGCAGTTCTTC.